This entry features one T cell receptor (beta chain) sequence. Its antigen is currently unknown. The Oncomine TCR Beta short-read assay generated sequence data from the DNA of cultured CD4+ T cells. TCRdb re-called the PCR reads with MiXCR, one entry per CDR3 protein. Found here are 13,000 to 15,000 distinct CDR3 sequences, 48% of them singletons; the top ten hold about 14%. This specimen comes from a study of vaccination and CD4 T cells after COVID-19. As to treatment: approximately 10-day PBMC culture with coronavirus spike peptide pools or control peptides (ViraFEST assay). Trimming removed 5 bases from V and 0 bases from J, with 17 bases in between. The CDR3 spans 16 residues. Germline V gene data show CDR1 as MNHEY and CDR2 as SMNVEV (reference sequence).

The sequenced sample consisted of CD4+ T cells from blood, cultured in vitro. This receptor was taken from a human donor who had recovered from COVID-19. The chain is built from TRBV27 and TRBJ2-7, with D possibly being TRBD1 (6 bases). The CDR3: CASSPLDRLSSYEQYF. The CDR3 DNA follows: TGTGCCAGCAGTCCATTAGACAGGTTAAGCTCCTACGAGCAGTACTTC.